This record concerns one T cell receptor beta chain sequence. This record comes from a study of blood T cell repertoires in COVID-19. TCRdb's table, derived via immunoSEQ multiplex PCR, lists solely in-frame clones and lacks some. Of hundreds of thousands of clones in the sample, roughly 90% are singletons; the top ten hold about 3%. The CDR3 runs 14 residues. CDR1 and CDR2 (germline): MNHEY, SVGAGI. V trimming: 7 bases; J trimming: 2 bases; junction bases outside the gene matches: 7. This chain links TRBV6-5 with TRBJ2-7, with TRBD2 matching over 8 bases. The sample comprised peripheral blood. The origin of this receptor is a woman in her thirties with COVID-19, enrolled during active disease. CDR3 coding DNA: TGTGCCAGCACCTCAGCGGGGGTTGCCTACGAGCAGTACTTC. It codes for CASTSAGVAYEQYF.